Below, 27 T cell receptor beta chains from the same sample are listed, as sequenced in a study of radiotherapy plus CTLA-4 blockade in lung cancer. Clones were read by immunoSEQ multiplex PCR, and TCRdb kept only the in-frame ones, dropping some. The repertoire includes roughly 110,000 clones, 85% to 90% of them detected once, and roughly 2.5% sits in the top ten. The starting material was peripheral blood, obtained from a patient treated with radiotherapy plus ipilimumab. The origin of the receptors is a human donor with non-small cell lung cancer that progressed on radiotherapy plus ipilimumab. Some clones in this sample may be carry-over from other donors' samples.

The V call is TRBV7-9, the J call TRBJ1-5; D might be TRBD1 (5 bases). The V and J ends lost 1 base and 4 bases respectively, with 11 bases between them. This CDR3 comprises 15 residues. Germline assignment: CDR1 SEHNR and CDR2 FQNEAQ (reference sequence). This CDR3 is CASSLGGPYNQPQHF. DNA of the CDR3: TGTGCCAGCAGCTTAGGGGGACCGTATAATCAGCCCCAGCATTTT.

Concerning this clone: Within the sample, other DNA sequences also encode this same CDR3. The rearrangement joins TRBV5-1 to TRBJ2-1; possibly TRBD1 for D (5 bases). CDR1 SGHRS and CDR2 YFSETQ come from the germline V gene. The CDR3 extends over 15 amino acids. The V gene lost 2 bases and the J gene lost 0 bases, with 9 bases spanning the gap. DNA for the CDR3: TGCGCCAGCAGCTTTATACAGGTCTCCTACAATGAGCAGTTCTTC. It specifies CASSFIQVSYNEQFF.

The chain carries TRBV5-1 and TRBJ1-3; D remains unclear. The germline V and J ends were trimmed by 0 bases and 5 bases, with 9 bases remaining between them. CDR3 length equals 14 residues. The germline V gene has CDR1 SGHRS and CDR2 YFSETQ. This CDR3 is CASSLEGARNTIYF. The CDR3 DNA sequence: TGCGCCAGCAGCTTGGAGGGAGCCCGAAACACCATATATTTT.

The J gene is TRBJ1-4, the V gene TRBV5-4; 7 bases match TRBD1. CDR1 is SGHNT and CDR2 is YYREEE in the germline V gene (reference sequence). CDR3 size: 15 residues. The trim removed 3 bases at V and 4 bases at J, leaving 6 bases unmatched. The chain's CDR3 is CASSSRDRSNEKLFF. The CDR3, as DNA: TGTGCCAGCAGCTCCCGGGACAGAAGTAATGAAAAACTGTTTTTT.

The DNA of the CDR3 is TGTGCCAGCAACAGGGGCCTCGAAAGCTCCTACAATGAGCAGTTCTTC. Its translation: CASNRGLESSYNEQFF. This sequence joins TRBV5-6 and TRBJ2-1, with TRBD1 matching 7 bases. The CDR3 is made up of 16 amino acids. From germline, CDR1 is SGHDT and CDR2 YYEEEE. The J segment lost 0 bases and the V segment lost 6 bases, leaving 9 bases of the junction unmatched.

The chain combines TRBV19 with TRBJ1-5; no firm D call. This CDR3 has 17 residues. The germline V gene has CDR1 LNHDA and CDR2 SQIVND (reference sequence). Trimming pared 0 bases from V and 5 bases from J, leaving 17 bases between. The chain's CDR3 is CASSIERSLGGHQPQHF. CDR3 nucleotides: TGTGCCAGTAGTATAGAAAGGTCATTGGGAGGGCATCAGCCCCAGCATTTT.

The sample holds a few counts of this clone. The chain couples TRBV5-1 to TRBJ2-3; 15 bases map to TRBD2. The CDR3 extends over 18 amino acids. Germline CDR1 and CDR2: SGHRS and YFSETQ. Losses at the gene ends were 4 bases for V and 1 base for J; bases not matched to a gene: 7. In DNA form, the CDR3 reads TGCGCCAGCAGCCAAACGGGACTAGCGGGGGGCCGCACAGATACGCAGTATTTT. It translates to CASSQTGLAGGRTDTQYF.

The chain links TRBV6-5 to TRBJ2-1, with no clear D. This CDR3 has 13 amino acids. CDR1 and CDR2 from the germline V gene are MNHEY and SVGAGI. The ends were cut back, 6 bases at V and 0 bases at J, with 6 bases in the middle. The CDR3: CASRESSYNEQFF. CDR3 nucleotide sequence: TGTGCCAGCAGGGAAAGCTCCTACAATGAGCAGTTCTTC.

The J gene is TRBJ2-6, the V gene TRBV5-1; 7 bases are a match to TRBD1. The CDR3 covers 17 residues. V gave up 6 bases and J gave up 0 bases; unmatched junction bases: 9. CDR1 is SGHRS and CDR2 is YFSETQ in the germline V gene. The CDR3 DNA reads as TGCGCCAGCACCCCGGGACAGATAAGCTCTGGGGCCAACGTCCTGACTTTC. This codes for CASTPGQISSGANVLTF.

The rearrangement joins TRBV11-1 to TRBJ2-3, with D tentatively TRBD2 (5 bases). From germline, CDR1 is SGHAT and CDR2 FQDESV (reference sequence). V was cut by 5 bases and J by 0 bases, with 12 bases left in between. The CDR3 contains 15 residues. CDR3 sequence reads: CASSDGRTSTDTQYF. The CDR3 nucleotides are TGTGCCAGCAGCGACGGACGGACTAGCACAGATACGCAGTATTTT.

This chain joins TRBV9 and TRBJ1-2, with D perhaps TRBD1 (5 bases). V was clipped by 2 bases and J by 8 bases, with 28 bases between them. The germline V gene has CDR1 SGDLS and CDR2 YYNGEE. This CDR3 has 18 amino acids. CDR3 protein: CASSVGSLGGIGGAGYTF. In DNA form, the CDR3 reads TGTGCCAGCAGCGTCGGGTCGTTGGGAGGGATTGGAGGGGCGGGCTACACCTTC.

As for this clone: At the DNA level, this CDR3 is encoded by other sequences in the same sample as well. The V gene is TRBV7-3, the J gene TRBJ2-1; no reliable D call. CDR3 length equals 12 residues. Germline CDR1 and CDR2: SGHTA and FQGTGA. V was pared by 3 bases and J by 4 bases, with 4 bases between. The CDR3 spells CASSLGYNEQFF. In nucleotides, the CDR3 is TGTGCCAGCAGCTTGGGATACAATGAGCAGTTCTTC.

The rearrangement joins TRBV7-8 to TRBJ2-7; 10 positions agree with TRBD2. V shed 6 bases, J shed 4 bases, and the junction held 9 bases outside the gene matches. Per the germline V gene, CDR1 is SGHVS and CDR2 is FQNEAQ. CDR3 length: 15 residues. The CDR3 DNA reads as TGTGCCAGCAGACTAGCGGGGAGCGGGAGGTACGAGCAGTACTTC. The encoded protein is CASRLAGSGRYEQYF. The full variable domain, its missing parts supplied by reference TRBV7-8 and TRBJ2-7, is GAGVSQSPRYKVAKRGQDVALRCDPISGHVSLFWYQQALGQGPEFLTYFQNEAQLDKSGLPSDRFFAERPEGSVSTLKIQRTQQEDSAVYLCASRLAGSGRYEQYFGPGTRLTVT.

The J gene is TRBJ2-2, the V gene TRBV5-6; D not resolved. CDR3 size: 15 residues. The germline CDR1 and CDR2 sequences are SGHDT and YYEEEE. V was pared by 3 bases and J by 5 bases, with 14 bases between. As DNA, the CDR3 is TGTGCCAGCAGCTCTTTGGGAAAGGCAACCGGGGAGCTGTTTTTT. It translates to CASSSLGKATGELFF.

The chain employs TRBV7-8 and TRBJ2-3, with D unresolved. Germline CDR1 and CDR2: SGHVS and FQNEAQ. The CDR3 covers 14 residues. The V end was cut by 1 base, the J end by 2 bases, with 7 bases between. CDR3 in amino acids: CASSLGGYTDTQYF. CDR3 in DNA: TGTGCCAGCAGCTTAGGGGGATACACAGATACGCAGTATTTT. The variable domain in full, completed from reference TRBV7-8 and TRBJ2-3, reads GAGVSQSPRYKVAKRGQDVALRCDPISGHVSLFWYQQALGQGPEFLTYFQNEAQLDKSGLPSDRFFAERPEGSVSTLKIQRTQQEDSAVYLCASSLGGYTDTQYFGPGTRLTVL.

The rearrangement links TRBV5-6 to TRBJ2-1; D is uncertain. The V gene lost 2 bases and the J gene lost 8 bases, with 14 bases spanning the gap. The length of the CDR3 is 14 residues. The germline CDR1 and CDR2 sequences are SGHDT and YYEEEE. In DNA form, the CDR3 reads TGTGCCAGCAGCTTCTTGGCGGTTCCCCATGAGCAGTTCTTC. Amino acid sequence: CASSFLAVPHEQFF.

The rearrangement links TRBV7-3 to TRBJ1-2; 7 bases are shared with TRBD1. Germline CDR1 SGHTA, CDR2 FQGTGA. Unmatched junction bases numbered 3, after V lost 2 bases and J lost 6 bases. The CDR3 spans 13 residues. DNA for the CDR3: TGTGCCAGCAGCTTACGAGGGGGCAATGGCTACACCTTC. The encoded protein is CASSLRGGNGYTF.

The chain employs TRBV4-1 and TRBJ2-7; a weak D match, TRBD1 (6 bases). V was trimmed by 5 bases and J by 2 bases, leaving 10 bases between them. Germline lookup yields CDR1 MGHRA and CDR2 YSYEKL. The CDR3 is made up of 13 amino acids. CDR3 sequence (DNA): TGCGCCAGCAGCATTGACAGGACCTACGAGCAGTACTTC. It translates to CASSIDRTYEQYF.

The chain carries TRBV7-8 and TRBJ1-5; D remains ambiguous. CDR3 size: 13 residues. Germline-derived CDR1 and CDR2 are SGHVS and FQNEAQ. Trimming cost V 2 bases and J 9 bases, with 11 bases left between them. CDR3 coding DNA: TGTGCCAGCAGCTTATCCGCCGATACGCCCCAGCATTTT. Its protein is CASSLSADTPQHF.

The gene calls are TRBV18 and TRBJ2-7; the match to TRBD1 covers 11 bases. Germline CDR1 is KGHSH and CDR2 is LQKENI. V dropped 5 bases and J dropped 6; count of bases not matched to a gene: 9. The CDR3 is made up of 15 amino acids. The CDR3 bases are TGTGCCAGCTCAGCCCCGGGACAGGGGGTTCCCGAGCAGTACTTC. Protein sequence: CASSAPGQGVPEQYF.

The V call is TRBV6-6, the J call TRBJ2-2; D gene uncertain. Germline lookup yields CDR1 MNHNY and CDR2 SVGAGI (reference sequence). The V and J ends lost 6 bases and 6 bases respectively, with 8 bases between them. CDR3 length equals 12 residues. The CDR3 spells CASRQVSGELFF. The CDR3 DNA reads as TGTGCCAGCAGGCAAGTTTCCGGGGAGCTGTTTTTT.

V is TRBV6-5 and J is TRBJ2-5, with D tentatively TRBD2 (6 bases). V was shortened by 1 base and J by 2 bases, with 11 bases between the two germline ends. CDR1 is MNHEY, CDR2 SVGAGI, per germline. The CDR3 is 15 residues long. Here the CDR3 DNA reads TGTGCCAGCAGTTACTGGAGGGGTACGCAAGAGACCCAGTACTTC. Protein sequence: CASSYWRGTQETQYF.

This clone has just one count. The chain is built from TRBV5-1 and TRBJ2-2; D is unclear. Germline CDR1 reads SGHRS; CDR2 reads YFSETQ. This CDR3 contains 14 residues. The germline V and J ends were trimmed by 1 base and 6 bases, with 10 bases remaining between them. The CDR3 DNA is TGCGCCAGCAGCTTGTACTGGGCTCCCGGGGAGCTGTTTTTT. Its translation is CASSLYWAPGELFF.

The gene calls are TRBV30 and TRBJ2-1; the match to TRBD2 covers 15 bases. With 2 bases clipped from V and 7 bases from J, the junction kept 6 bases outside the gene matches. This CDR3 contains 16 residues. CDR1 and CDR2 from the germline V gene are GTSNPN and SVGIG (reference sequence). Here the CDR3 DNA reads TGTGCCTGGAGTCACGGACTAGCGGGGGGGTGGAATGAGCAGTTCTTC. Its translation: CAWSHGLAGGWNEQFF.

V is TRBV9 and J is TRBJ2-6, with D uncertain. CDR1 is SGDLS and CDR2 is YYNGEE in the germline V gene. V lost 4 bases, J lost 0 bases, and 11 bases lay in between. The CDR3 length is 16 residues. This CDR3 is CASSTRRSSGANVLTF. CDR3 in DNA: TGTGCCAGCAGCACCCGTCGGAGCTCTGGGGCCAACGTCCTGACTTTC.

The rearrangement joins TRBV28 to TRBJ2-1; D may correspond to TRBD1 or TRBD2 (6 bases each). The CDR3 covers 16 residues. Germline CDR1 and CDR2: MDHEN and SYDVKM. Trimming took off 3 bases at V and 1 base at J, with 13 bases between the two ends. CDR3 DNA sequence: TGTGCCAGCAGTTTTAGGGGGGAGATTTCCTACAATGAGCAGTTCTTC. Amino acid sequence: CASSFRGEISYNEQFF.

This chain connects TRBV4-3 to TRBJ1-1; the match to TRBD1 covers 8 bases. The length of the CDR3 is 16 residues. CDR1 and CDR2 (germline): LGHNA, YSLEER. V shed 0 bases and J 0 bases; nucleotides not matched to a gene: 3. CDR3 nucleotide sequence: TGCGCCAGCAGCCAAGAACAGGGGGGATTGAACACTGAAGCTTTCTTT. Its protein product is CASSQEQGGLNTEAFF.